The 17 T cell receptor beta chains in this list originate from one sample, sequenced in a study of T cells in Graves' hyperthyroidism and ophthalmopathy. RNA transcripts yielded amplified TCR beta CDR3 regions. First-round RT-PCR of the TCR CDR3 relied on the HTBI primer set. TCRdb processed the multiplex PCR reads anew with MiXCR; each CDR3 protein has one entry. Of about 260,000 distinct CDR3 sequences listed, around 25% are singletons. Sequencing was performed on blood. These TCRs come from a man aged 35 to 55 with Graves' hyperthyroidism that later progressed to Graves' ophthalmopathy.

In its sample, this clonotype was seen many times. The chain links TRBV20-1 to TRBJ2-7; D is perhaps TRBD1 or TRBD2 (6 bases each). Trimming took off 5 bases at V and 9 bases at J, with 17 bases between the two ends. This CDR3 is built from 12 residues. Germline values: CDR1 DFQATT, CDR2 SNEGSKA (reference sequence). This chain's CDR3 is CSAPDGGGRQYF. In DNA, the CDR3 is TGCAGTGCTCCAGATGGAGGGGGGAGGCAGTACTTC.

The chain has TRBV25-1 and TRBJ1-3; maybe TRBD1 (5 bases). This CDR3 has 15 residues. Germline lookup yields CDR1 MGHDK and CDR2 SYGVNS. The ends were cut back, 5 bases at V and 0 bases at J, with 11 bases in the middle. The CDR3 DNA reads TGTGCCAGCAGTCTTGACAGCTTCTCTGGAAACACCATATATTTT. It encodes CASSLDSFSGNTIYF. Looking up the rest from reference TRBV25-1 and TRBJ1-3 gives the full variable domain: EADIYQTPRYLVIGTGKKITLECSQTMGHDKMYWYQQDPGMELHLIHYSYGVNSTEKGDLSSESTVSRIRTEHFPLTLESARPSHTSQYLCASSLDSFSGNTIYFGEGSWLTVV.

The gene calls are TRBV19 and TRBJ1-5; a weak D match, TRBD1 (6 bases). CDR1 is LNHDA, CDR2 SQIVND, per germline (reference sequence). CDR3 length: 14 residues. V lost 3 bases to trimming and J lost 3 bases, with 9 bases between them. CDR3 protein: CASSIRGTNQPQHF. Written as DNA, the CDR3 is TGTGCCAGTAGTATTAGGGGGACCAATCAGCCCCAGCATTTT.

This clonotype was seen a few times. A much more abundant neighbour one base away suggests this may be a read error. The CDR3 carries no conserved terminal phenylalanine or tryptophan, so it likely arises from a read error. The chain's CDR3 is CASIDSLETQYS. In DNA, the CDR3 is TGTGCCAGCATAGACAGCCTAGAGACCCAGTACTCC. V is TRBV7-9 and J is TRBJ2-5; tentative D call: TRBD1 (5 bases). The CDR3 extends over 12 amino acids. CDR1 is SEHNR, CDR2 FQNEAQ, per germline (reference sequence). Trimming removed 7 bases at V and 4 bases at J, with 10 bases between.

This clonotype was counted ten times or more. The chain recombines TRBV9 with TRBJ2-7, with a possible D match to TRBD1 (5 bases). Germline assignment: CDR1 SGDLS and CDR2 YYNGEE. The V end was cut by 0 bases, the J end by 0 bases, with 10 bases between. CDR3 length equals 15 residues. The CDR3 is CASSVVGDPSYEQYF. CDR3 sequence (DNA): TGTGCCAGCAGCGTAGTAGGGGATCCCTCCTACGAGCAGTACTTC.

This clonotype was picked up many times. The chain is built from TRBV15 and TRBJ1-1; 12 bases are shared with TRBD1. In germline, CDR1 is LNHNV, CDR2 YYDKDF (reference sequence). After removal of 3 bases from V and 4 bases from J, the junction contained 6 bases not matched to a gene. This CDR3 contains 16 residues. This CDR3 reads CATSRGQGAGFTEAFF. The DNA of the CDR3 is TGTGCCACCAGCAGGGGACAGGGGGCTGGGTTCACTGAAGCTTTCTTT.

This clonotype was seen once. This chain connects TRBV6-5 to TRBJ2-2; 7 nucleotides line up with TRBD2. CDR3 size: 15 residues. Germline values: CDR1 MNHEY, CDR2 SVGAGI. Trimming at V came to 2 bases and at J to 5 bases, leaving 5 bases not matched to a gene. The CDR3 sequence is CASSYATSSTGELFF. The CDR3 bases are TGTGCCAGCAGTTACGCGACTAGCTCAACCGGGGAGCTGTTTTTT.

This clonotype was counted at least ten times. This sequence joins TRBV7-6 and TRBJ2-1; D is unresolved. Trimming removed 1 base at V and 3 bases at J, with 7 bases between. The CDR3 consists of 14 residues. Germline V gene sequence: CDR1 SGHVS, CDR2 FNYEAQ. The CDR3 coding sequence is TGTGCCAGCAGCTTAGAACCTTTCTACAATGAGCAGTTCTTC. It yields the protein CASSLEPFYNEQFF.

This chain joins TRBV7-2 and TRBJ2-2; the D gene could be TRBD1 or TRBD2 (6 bases each). CDR1 SGHTA and CDR2 FQGNSA come from the germline V gene. Between the trimmed V and J ends, which lost 1 base and 7 bases, there was a span of 10 bases. This CDR3 region has 14 residues. The CDR3 nucleotides read TGTGCCAGCAGCTTAGAGGGGGGTAGCGGGGAGCTGTTTTTT. Protein product: CASSLEGGSGELFF. The full variable domain, completed using reference TRBV7-2 and TRBJ2-2, is GAGVSQSPSNKVTEKGKDVELRCDPISGHTALYWYRQSLGQGLEFLIYFQGNSAPDKSGLPSDRFSAERTGGSVSTLTIQRTQQEDSAVYLCASSLEGGSGELFFGEGSRLTVL.

The sample holds many counts of this clonotype. The chain carries TRBV28 and TRBJ2-5, with D unclear. Germline CDR1 MDHEN, CDR2 SYDVKM. CDR3 length: 9 amino acids. Trimming pared 8 bases from V and 4 bases from J, leaving 2 bases between. CDR3 bases: TGTGCCAGCGGAGAGACCCAGTACTTC. Its translation is CASGETQYF.

The V and J genes are TRBV20-1 and TRBJ2-5; TRBD2 agrees at 13 bases. CDR1 is DFQATT, CDR2 SNEGSKA, per germline (reference sequence). The length of the CDR3 is 15 residues. V trimming: 3 bases; J trimming: 7 bases; junction bases outside the gene matches: 8. The CDR3 DNA is TGCAGTGCTAGCCAAGGACTAGCGGGAGTAGGGACCCAGTACTTC. The encoded protein is CSASQGLAGVGTQYF.

V usage is TRBV13 and J usage is TRBJ2-3; TRBD2 aligns across 8 bases. The CDR3 length is 15 residues. V shed 2 bases, J shed 2 bases, and the junction held 3 bases outside the gene matches. The germline CDR1 and CDR2 sequences are PRHDT and FYEKMQ (reference sequence). The CDR3 DNA reads TGTGCCAGCAGCTTAACTAGCGGTTACACAGATACGCAGTATTTT. Amino acid sequence: CASSLTSGYTDTQYF.

This clonotype was seen ten or more times. The chain uses TRBV7-8 and TRBJ1-2; perhaps TRBD1 as D (6 bases). Germline V gives CDR1 SGHVS, CDR2 FQNEAQ. The ends were cut back, 4 bases at V and 4 bases at J, with 22 bases in the middle. CDR3 length: 17 residues. CDR3 nucleotide sequence: TGTGCCAGCAGCTCTAGGGGGGGGGGCGCAAATTTCTATGGCTACACCTTC. Amino acids: CASSSRGGGANFYGYTF.

CDR3 DNA sequence: TGTGCCAGCAGCTTAGTCGCAGGGGGGTTGACTGAAGCTTTCTTT. Translation gives CASSLVAGGLTEAFF. The chain combines TRBV11-2 with TRBJ1-1, with 7 bases aligning to TRBD1. This CDR3 is 15 amino acids long. The junction had 7 bases not matched to a gene; V was cut back by 1 base and J by 5 bases. CDR1 SGHAT and CDR2 FQNNGV come from the germline V gene.

This clonotype was recorded many times. The V and J genes are TRBV24-1 and TRBJ2-3; D is unclear. Germline CDR1 and CDR2: KGHDR and SFDVKD. V lost 4 bases to trimming and J lost 1 base, with 17 bases between them. The CDR3 is 17 amino acids. This chain's CDR3 is CATSEPERSDGTDTQYF. CDR3 sequence (DNA): TGTGCCACCAGTGAACCAGAGAGAAGTGACGGCACAGATACGCAGTATTTT.

This clonotype has ten or more counts. The chain recombines TRBV24-1 with TRBJ1-2; D possibly corresponds to TRBD1 (5 bases). This CDR3 has 15 residues. With 3 bases removed from V and 4 bases from J, the gap between germline ends came to 14 bases. Germline loops: CDR1 KGHDR, CDR2 SFDVKD. The CDR3 DNA reads TGTGCCACCAGTGATCCAGGGTATCAGGGCTATGGCTACACCTTC. This codes for CATSDPGYQGYGYTF.

This clonotype came up a few times. V gene TRBV28 combines with J gene TRBJ2-4; D may be TRBD2 (6 bases). Trimming left V 3 bases short and J 5 bases short, with 14 bases between. Germline V gene lookup returns CDR1 MDHEN and CDR2 SYDVKM. This CDR3 is 15 amino acids long. The CDR3 loop reads CASSLTRGIENIQYF. The DNA for the CDR3 is TGTGCCAGCAGTTTGACTCGCGGGATCGAAAACATTCAGTACTTC.